The 32 T cell receptor beta chains reported below all come from one sample, sequenced in a study of a mutant IDH1 vaccine in newly diagnosed glioma. These TCRs' antigens remain unknown. TCRdb's copy holds only in-frame clones and misses some; the assay was immunoSEQ multiplex PCR. The sample shows around 60,000 clones, approximately 80% of them seen only once. Described time point: week 35, safety follow-up. Doses comprised 300 ug of mutant IDH1 20-mer peptide each, plus topical imiquimod. The sequenced sample was PBMCs, obtained from a glioma patient whose treatment included an IDH1 peptide vaccine. These receptors all come from a man aged 35-49 years with glioma.

The chain joins TRBV19 to TRBJ2-7, with D perhaps matching TRBD1 (6 bases). The CDR3 has 16 amino acids. Trimming pared 6 bases from V and 3 bases from J, leaving 21 bases between. The germline V gene has CDR1 LNHDA and CDR2 SQIVND (reference sequence). This CDR3 reads CASSSIPQGSHYEQYF. The CDR3, as DNA: TGTGCCAGTAGCTCGATACCACAGGGATCGCACTACGAGCAGTACTTC.

The V gene is TRBV19, the J gene TRBJ1-5, with D possibly TRBD1 on 5 matching bases. CDR3 length: 15 amino acids. Trimming shortened V by 4 bases and J by 2 bases, and 12 bases separated the two germline ends. CDR1 and CDR2 from the germline V gene are LNHDA and SQIVND (reference sequence). CDR3 protein: CASSTPTGRNQPQHF. CDR3 DNA sequence: TGTGCCAGTAGTACCCCGACGGGGCGCAATCAGCCCCAGCATTTT.

This chain uses TRBV7-6 with TRBJ2-5, with a possible D match to TRBD1 (5 bases). CDR1 is SGHVS, CDR2 FNYEAQ, per germline. V was cut by 1 base and J by 10 bases, with 7 bases left in between. CDR3 length: 11 amino acids. CDR3 residues: CASSLEGDQYF. In nucleotides, the CDR3 is TGTGCCAGCAGCTTAGAAGGGGACCAGTACTTC.

V gene TRBV2 combines with J gene TRBJ2-1, with D perhaps matching TRBD1 (7 bases). Germline V gives CDR1 SNHLY, CDR2 FYNNEI. V lost 7 bases to trimming and J lost 7 bases, with 14 bases between them. The CDR3 covers 13 residues. CDR3 amino acids: CASNTGEENEQFF. The CDR3 DNA reads as TGTGCCAGCAATACAGGGGAGGAAAATGAGCAGTTCTTC.

This chain joins TRBV21-1 and TRBJ1-5; no check of the table's D call, TRBD1, against the DNA was made. TRBV21-1 is reported as a pseudogene. The CDR3 is made up of 16 amino acids. CDR3 residues: CASSKGGDRGHQPQHF. The CDR3 nucleotides read TGTGCCAGCAGCAAAGGAGGGGACAGGGGGCACCAGCCCCAGCATTTT.

A single count supports this clone. V and J are TRBV18 and TRBJ2-2; the match to TRBD2 covers 11 bases. Germline CDR1 and CDR2: KGHSH and LQKENI. The CDR3 is 16 residues long. V was clipped by 3 bases and J by 2 bases; unmatched bases: 2. CDR3 residues: CASSPLAGGNTGELFF. The CDR3 DNA follows: TGTGCCAGCTCACCGCTAGCGGGGGGAAACACCGGGGAGCTGTTTTTT.

CDR3 amino acids: CASSLGSTDTQYF. CDR3 nucleotide sequence: TGTGCCAGCAGCTTAGGCTCGACAGATACGCAGTATTTT. V gene TRBV7-9 combines with J gene TRBJ2-3, with D hard to call. The V end lost 1 base, the J end lost 3 bases, and 5 bases lay between the germline ends. The CDR3 consists of 13 residues. Germline lookup yields CDR1 SEHNR and CDR2 FQNEAQ (reference sequence). The variable domain in full, completed from reference TRBV7-9 and TRBJ2-3, reads DTGVSQNPRHKITKRGQNVTFRCDPISEHNRLYWYRQTLGQGPEFLTYFQNEAQLEKSRLLSDRFSAERPKGSFSTLEIQRTEQGDSAMYLCASSLGSTDTQYFGPGTRLTVL.

J is TRBJ2-1 and V is TRBV5-1; no reliable D call. From germline, CDR1 is SGHRS and CDR2 YFSETQ. This CDR3 is 17 amino acids long. With 0 bases removed from V and 0 bases from J, the gap between germline ends came to 13 bases. CDR3 sequence (DNA): TGCGCCAGCAGCTTGGATGGCTTCGACTCCTCCTACAATGAGCAGTTCTTC. The encoded protein is CASSLDGFDSSYNEQFF. The full variable domain, rest sourced from reference TRBV5-1 and TRBJ2-1, is KAGVTQTPRYLIKTRGQQVTLSCSPISGHRSVSWYQQTPGQGLQFLFEYFSETQRNKGNFPGRFSGRQFSNSRSEMNVSTLELGDSALYLCASSLDGFDSSYNEQFFGPGTRLTVL.

V usage is TRBV5-1 and J usage is TRBJ2-7; possibly TRBD1 for D (7 bases). The CDR3 contains 14 residues. Germline V CDR1 and CDR2: SGHRS, YFSETQ. V shed 4 bases and J shed 2 bases, with 13 bases lying between them. In DNA form, the CDR3 reads TGCGCCAGCAGCCCGGAGGGACAGACCTACGAGCAGTACTTC. It is translated as CASSPEGQTYEQYF.

As to this clone: The conserved closing phenylalanine or tryptophan is absent in this CDR3, likely reflecting a read error. The DNA is omitted, as the CDR3 cannot be located on it reliably, and the CDR3 follows TCRdb's listing. The chain has TRBV6-5 and TRBJ2-3; TRBD1 is the table's D call, not checked against the DNA. The CDR3 length equals 13 residues, ends included. Germline V gene lookup returns CDR1 MNHEY and CDR2 SVGAGI. CDR3 region: CASSLAKAPHPQG.

In its sample, this clone is medium-sized. The chain carries TRBV9 and TRBJ1-1; D is perhaps TRBD1 (5 bases). Germline lookup yields CDR1 SGDLS and CDR2 YYNGEE. The CDR3 loop spans 15 amino acids. The V end was cut by 6 bases, the J end by 0 bases, with 15 bases between. The CDR3 DNA follows: TGTGCCAGCACCAACGGTGAGGGGTTGAACACTGAAGCTTTCTTT. Its protein product is CASTNGEGLNTEAFF.

The V gene is TRBV27, the J gene TRBJ1-3; 7 bases line up with TRBD1. The CDR3 has 16 residues. CDR1 MNHEY and CDR2 SMNVEV come from the germline V gene (reference sequence). The trim removed 2 bases at V and 4 bases at J, leaving 8 bases unmatched. CDR3: CASSLNRGHGGNTIYF. In nucleotides, the CDR3 is TGTGCCAGCAGTTTAAATAGGGGGCACGGGGGAAACACCATATATTTT.

The chain links TRBV11-3 to TRBJ2-1; 10 bases fit TRBD2. The CDR3 has 16 residues. Looked up from germline, CDR1 is SGHNT and CDR2 is YENEEA. V gave up 0 bases and J gave up 4 bases; unmatched junction bases: 3. CDR3 residues: CASSLDLAGGYNEQFF. The CDR3 coding sequence is TGTGCCAGCAGCTTAGATTTAGCGGGGGGTTACAATGAGCAGTTCTTC.

The genes are TRBV7-9 and TRBJ1-1; D gene uncertain. V was shortened by 3 bases and J by 6 bases, with 8 bases between the two germline ends. From germline, CDR1 is SEHNR and CDR2 FQNEAQ (reference sequence). CDR3 size: 12 residues. Here the CDR3 DNA reads TGTGCCAGCAGCTTCAGGTTCGCTGAAGCTTTCTTT. Translation gives CASSFRFAEAFF.

The CDR3 loop is CASSYSRPSSGNTIYF. In DNA form, the CDR3 reads TGTGCCAGCAGTTACTCGAGGCCGTCCTCTGGAAACACCATATATTTT. V usage is TRBV6-5 and J usage is TRBJ1-3; D remains unclear. The germline V gene encodes CDR1 MNHEY and CDR2 SVGAGI. V lost 0 bases and J lost 0, with 9 bases in between. The CDR3 sequence is 16 residues long.

The V gene is TRBV5-4, the J gene TRBJ2-3, with D possibly being TRBD2 (6 bases). Germline values: CDR1 SGHNT, CDR2 YYREEE (reference sequence). This CDR3 has 14 residues. V was clipped by 4 bases and J by 0 bases, with 9 bases between them. DNA of the CDR3: TGTGCCAGCAGCATCGGGGGTAGCACAGATACGCAGTATTTT. This sequence encodes CASSIGGSTDTQYF.

This chain joins TRBV7-2 and TRBJ1-5, with 10 bases lining up with TRBD1. V trimming: 3 bases; J trimming: 2 bases; junction bases outside the gene matches: 1. The CDR3 loop spans 15 amino acids. CDR1 SGHTA and CDR2 FQGNSA come from the germline V gene. The CDR3 is CASSFGTGGNQPQHF. The CDR3 nucleotides read TGTGCCAGCAGCTTCGGGACAGGGGGCAATCAGCCCCAGCATTTT.

This clone was counted once. The gene calls are TRBV10-2 and TRBJ1-5, with D unresolved. This CDR3 has 15 residues. V was clipped by 0 bases and J by 6 bases, with 12 bases between them. Germline-derived CDR1 and CDR2 are WSHSY and SAAADI. In nucleotides, the CDR3 is TGCGCCAGCAGTGAGTCGGGCTCGGTCGGTCAGCCCCAGCATTTT. Residues: CASSESGSVGQPQHF.

This clone showed up just a few times. The chain links TRBV4-3 to TRBJ2-3; D is undetermined. Germline assignment: CDR1 LGHNA and CDR2 YSLEER. CDR3 size: 15 residues. Trimming pared 0 bases from V and 0 bases from J, leaving 7 bases between. The CDR3 loop is CASSQDGDSTDTQYF. CDR3 nucleotide sequence: TGCGCCAGCAGCCAAGATGGTGACAGCACAGATACGCAGTATTTT.

This chain connects TRBV29-1 to TRBJ1-1; D might be TRBD1 (6 bases). The CDR3 totals 14 residues. CDR1 is SQVTM, CDR2 ANQGSEA, per germline. The ends were cut back, 3 bases at V and 5 bases at J, with 16 bases in the middle. CDR3 nucleotide sequence: TGCAGCGTTGAGAAGGCCGGGGGGCAGACTGAAGCTTTCTTT. Its translation is CSVEKAGGQTEAFF.

The J gene is TRBJ2-7, the V gene TRBV2, with 8 positions matching TRBD1. V lost 4 bases and J lost 7; bases outside the gene matches: 12. Germline V lookup: CDR1 SNHLY, CDR2 FYNNEI. The CDR3 extends over 15 amino acids. CDR3 in DNA: TGTGCCAGCAGTGTATCAGGGACAGGAACAATTGAGCAGTACTTC. It yields the protein CASSVSGTGTIEQYF.

This clone was counted only a few times. The chain employs TRBV14 and TRBJ1-5; no clear D gene. Germline assignment: CDR1 SGHDN and CDR2 FVKESK. Trimming took 0 bases from V and 2 from J, leaving 2 bases between them. CDR3 size: 13 residues. The CDR3 coding sequence is TGTGCCAGCAGCCAAGATCGCAATCAGCCCCAGCATTTT. Encoded protein: CASSQDRNQPQHF.

V usage is TRBV28 and J usage is TRBJ1-2; D possibly corresponds to TRBD1 (5 bases). This CDR3 spans 15 amino acids. V was clipped by 5 bases and J by 2 bases, with 15 bases between them. Germline-derived CDR1 and CDR2 are MDHEN and SYDVKM. DNA for the CDR3: TGTGCCAGCAGTCATCCTCAGGGACTGAACTATGGCTACACCTTC. The encoded protein is CASSHPQGLNYGYTF.

This clone was seen at least ten times. The gene calls are TRBV23-1 and TRBJ1-4, with D perhaps TRBD1 (6 bases). TRBV23-1 is flagged as an ORF with uncertain function. V was pared by 4 bases and J by 8 bases, with 11 bases between. The CDR3 has 13 residues. The CDR3 DNA reads TGCGCCAGCAGTCGGAGGGGGGACGAAAAACTGTTTTTT. Its translation: CASSRRGDEKLFF.

The V gene is TRBV9, the J gene TRBJ1-1, with unresolved D. The CDR3 is made up of 12 amino acids. The V end was cut by 2 bases, the J end by 5 bases, with 7 bases between. The germline V gene encodes CDR1 SGDLS and CDR2 YYNGEE. This chain's CDR3 is CASSVAGTEAFF. The CDR3 region has the DNA TGTGCCAGCAGCGTCGCCGGGACTGAAGCTTTCTTT.

The chain carries TRBV5-1 and TRBJ1-4, with a tentative D call TRBD1 (5 bases). This CDR3 spans 14 amino acids. Germline V CDR1 and CDR2: SGHRS, YFSETQ. V lost 4 bases, J lost 7 bases, and 14 bases lay in between. CDR3 region: CASSPGLGSEKLFF. CDR3 coding DNA: TGCGCCAGCAGCCCGGGACTTGGAAGTGAAAAACTGTTTTTT.

The rearrangement uses TRBV28 and TRBJ2-1; TRBD2 matches at 8 bases. The CDR3 runs 15 residues. Germline-derived CDR1 and CDR2 are MDHEN and SYDVKM. Trimming took 5 bases from V and 10 from J; bases not matched to a gene: 13. For the CDR3, the DNA is TGTGCCAGCAGTCAGACTAGCGCTTCCCTCGGGGAGCAGTTCTTC. It encodes CASSQTSASLGEQFF.

The chain links TRBV10-2 to TRBJ2-1; 12 positions agree with TRBD1. Looked up from germline, CDR1 is WSHSY and CDR2 is SAAADI. Trimming removed 0 bases from V and 5 bases from J; junction bases left unmatched: 5. The CDR3 totals 17 residues. CDR3 in amino acids: CASSESRGQGANNEQFF. CDR3 in DNA: TGCGCCAGCAGTGAGTCAAGGGGACAGGGGGCAAACAATGAGCAGTTCTTC.

The chain joins TRBV9 to TRBJ2-7; 10 bases line up with TRBD1. Germline V CDR1 and CDR2: SGDLS, YYNGEE. Trimming at V came to 0 bases and at J to 1 base, leaving 4 bases not matched to a gene. The CDR3 spans 16 residues. CDR3 residues: CASSVGAGQGSYEQYF. The DNA of the CDR3 is TGTGCCAGCAGCGTAGGAGCGGGACAGGGGTCCTACGAGCAGTACTTC.

This chain connects TRBV27 to TRBJ2-3; 7 bases match TRBD1. V dropped 5 bases and J dropped 0; count of bases not matched to a gene: 11. The germline V gene has CDR1 MNHEY and CDR2 SMNVEV (reference sequence). CDR3 length: 17 residues. CDR3 bases: TGTGCCAGCAGTCCCTCTCCCGACAGGGTCAGCACAGATACGCAGTATTTT. Protein product: CASSPSPDRVSTDTQYF.

The DNA for the CDR3 is TGCGCCAGCAGTCCCGAGGGAGGTACGCTAAGCCCTGAGCAGTTCTTC. It codes for CASSPEGGTLSPEQFF. J is TRBJ2-1 and V is TRBV23-1; tentatively, D is TRBD2 (6 bases). TRBV23-1 is an open reading frame, and its role is uncertain. The CDR3 consists of 16 residues. Trimming cost V 4 bases and J 9 bases, with 22 bases left between them.

The rearrangement links TRBV30 to TRBJ2-5; 7 bases fit TRBD1. V trimming: 1 base; J trimming: 2 bases; junction bases outside the gene matches: 4. Germline-derived CDR1 and CDR2 are GTSNPN and SVGIG (reference sequence). This CDR3 region has 14 residues. CDR3 nucleotides: TGTGCCTGGAGTGAGACAGGGCCGCAAGAGACCCAGTACTTC. Residues: CAWSETGPQETQYF.